The entry below describes one T cell receptor beta chain. This clone came up a few times. Its antigen remains unidentified. No per-base quality is available; no much larger clone lies one base away. V is pared back by 6 bases and J by 2 bases, with 10 bases lying between the germline termini. Including cysteine and phenylalanine, the CDR3 has 13 amino acids. The CDR3 DNA has 39 bases and is translated from base 1. CDR1 and CDR2, looked up from the germline V gene, are MNHEY and SVGAGI. Library construction relied on the immunoSEQ multiplex PCR assay. For the multiplex PCR, a mixture combining 60 forward primers for TCR Vbeta segments and 13 reverse primers for TCR Jbeta segments was used. The CDR3 region of rearranged TCR beta genes was amplified from genomic DNA by a multiplex PCR assay. On the Illumina HiSeq System, the amplified TCR beta libraries were sequenced as 87-base-pair reads. As for how the authors treated the data: A later analysis tallied around 82 million unique TCR beta chains across the 640 or so repertoires, and about 12 million of those chains were shared by two or more donors. Raw reads were error-corrected and collapsed into unique sequences with a nearest-neighbor algorithm that merged closely related sequences to remove PCR and sequencing errors. To assign V, D and J gene segments, CDR3 sequences were aligned to IMGT reference sequences. For a sequence to be retained, at least a six-nucleotide match to both a V gene segment and a J gene segment was required. Rearrangements were called productive when the CDR3 lacked stop codons and stayed in frame with V and J; all others were non-productive. CDR3 was defined according to IMGT convention as the region running from the second conserved V-encoded cysteine to the conserved J-encoded phenylalanine. The earlier analysis of some 540 of the donors excluded any sequence lacking an unambiguous match to a single V gene segment. An earlier analysis of several hundred of the donors called V segments functional above 56.7% productive rearrangements and segregating when the between-donor standard deviation exceeded 5%. A statistical classification framework was built to diagnose cytomegalovirus status from the catalog of TCR beta chain sequences. V and J gene assignment, in a later analysis, came from comparing TCR nucleotide sequences with IMGT/GENE-DB human TR gene sequences. Using the TCRdist pipeline, a later analysis assigned CDR3 sequences along with most-parsimonious VDJ recombination scenarios. A later analysis defined each TCR beta chain by its CDR3 amino acid sequence plus V-gene family, and excluded reads lacking a unique V-gene family. A later analysis removed 600 or so highly shared, low-generation-probability nucleotide sequences to deal with suspected cross-contamination and a sequencing artifact. For each public chain, a later analysis derived a clonal expansion index from normalized ranks of inferred template counts within each repertoire. In a later analysis, generation probabilities were computed using a VDJ recombination model fitted to out-of-frame rearrangements, and the results were checked against IGoR. A later analysis scored TCR-TCR, TCR-HLA and TCR-CMV co-occurrence with hypergeometric tests, applying a repertoire-size bias correction to TCR pairs. To estimate false discovery rates, a later analysis permuted the HLA or CMV assignments 20 times. A later analysis grouped co-occurring TCRs with DBSCAN, adding TCRdist sequence similarity when clustering within HLA-allele-positive subsets. Co-occurrence clustering excluded repertoires with fewer than 30,000 or more than 120,000 public chains, plus five with anomalous nucleotide sharing. TCRdb's version of the immuneACCESS table is confined to in-frame rearrangements and falls short of the full clone set. An unresolved V gene accounts for under half of the shortfall where checked; the remainder is of unknown origin. V and J calls and clone size come straight from that table; D and trimming were deduced from the DNA. The sample table holds 120,000 to 150,000 clones, of which around 85% were seen once. The ten top clones hold 0.95% to 1.5% of the sample.

In total, roughly 670 healthy bone marrow donors made up the cohort. At the time of sampling, every cohort member was nominally healthy, though immune exposures that went unrecorded were likely present. The donor was CMV seronegative and belonged to the group of under 400 seronegative cohort members. Each donor provided a peripheral blood sample, and peripheral blood mononuclear cells were used for TCR beta sequencing. Genomic DNA extraction from the blood cell samples was performed with the Qiagen DNeasy Blood Extraction Kit. This sample is part of a study of cytomegalovirus exposure and HLA in healthy donors (TCRdb year 2017). Background for the entire study: An earlier analysis of fewer than 750 of the donors reported 276 Gb of sequence data and 90 million to 120 million unique TCR beta sequences obtained from approximately 180 million T cells. Roughly 300 gigabases of sequencing data and around 90 million unique TCR sequences made up an early release that covered 500 to 650 HLA-typed donors. To study patterns of TCR occurrence, a later analysis re-analyzed previously published TCR beta repertoires from just over 650 donors and added high-resolution HLA genotyping. HLA typing covered class I and class II loci at four-digit resolution. An earlier analysis of some 500 of the donors applied high-throughput TCR beta sequencing to assess whether each TCR beta V gene segment acted as functional or pseudogenic. Donor age, sex, ethnicity and CMV serostatus were collected together with the repertoire data. Of the approximately 400 genotyped donors, over 70% fell in the genetic ancestry cluster associated with self-reported Caucasian donors. Along with the approximately 700-subject first cohort, a separate validation cohort of about 110 different subjects was used. Genome-wide SNP genotypes for about 65% of the roughly 670 donors were used in a later genetic analysis, which treated that subset as a discovery cohort. High-throughput TCR immunosequencing, statistical association of individual TCRs with disease status, and machine learning were combined to predict cytomegalovirus infection status. Among almost 400 genotyped donors of the cohort, an average of roughly 240,000 unique TCR beta nucleotide sequences were sequenced per donor, roughly 20% of them non-productive. The study aimed to test whether cataloging public T cell receptors could reveal signatures of past pathogen exposure. Typing coverage differed by locus: A, B, C, DRB1 and DQB1 were typed in about 629-640 donors, DQA1 in 500 to 550, DPA1 in some 600, and DPB1 in approximately 450. Because of strong linkage in the cohort, 5 or 6 DR-DQ haplotypes were treated as single units for association and clustering. The study profiled the T cell repertoires of approximately 700 subjects by immunosequencing and related them to cytomegalovirus serostatus. The later analysis used no new phenotypic data to find candidate immune exposures, relying instead on TCR beta sequences and their occurrence across donors. All discovery cohort repertoires had been generated on a single sequencing platform.

Findings and caveats that apply to the study as a whole: Around 16 rarely observed V segments, including chromosome 9 orphons, were excluded from the earlier analysis of approximately 600 of the donors because counts were too low. CMV serostatus was the only immune exposure information available for the cohort. A later analysis found that TCR association rates varied across HLA loci, with DRB1 alleles showing the most associated TCRs and HLA-C alleles the fewest. In a later analysis, HLA-associated TCR beta chains were found to be more clonally expanded and to have lower generation probabilities than equally common non-associated chains. In a later genetic analysis, fewer N-insertions in productive TCRs were reported among donors in an Asian-associated ancestry cluster than the approximately 670-donor mean. According to a later analysis, most CMV-associated TCR beta chains appeared to be HLA-restricted, and the HLA associations seemed to be driven largely by CMV exposure. Most TCR sequences were observed very rarely across donors, whereas some public TCRs were present in many individuals. Linkage disequilibrium might explain the correlated functional status among segregating V segments, but an unknown experimental factor could not be ruled out. Sequencing depth was assumed to be roughly uniform across donors in the presence/absence analyses, though that assumption may not hold. Assigning TCR associations to individual alleles was difficult when HLA alleles, especially DR and DQ, strongly co-occurred. Several of the top co-occurrence clusters appeared to be linked to parvovirus B19, influenza, CMV and Epstein-Barr virus, according to a later analysis. Three of the identified cytomegalovirus-associated TCR beta chains were confirmed in vitro to be specific for cytomegalovirus antigens. In both the original and validation cohorts, the classifier was reported to diagnose cytomegalovirus status with high specificity and sensitivity. The study gave a list of 150 to 200 TCR beta chains associated with cytomegalovirus. V-gene and J-gene trimming of TCR beta chains was associated with a missense DCLRE1C variant in a later genetic analysis, and the association was replicated in an independent cohort. Some IMGT-functional V segments, including TRBV6-2 and TRBV6-3, could not be distinguished by the 87-base-pair reads and were therefore excluded. It was suggested by the authors that the approach could potentially be generalized to other disease states and immunological phenotypes. In a later analysis, more than 15,000 TCR beta sequences were associated with specific HLA alleles at a false discovery rate of 0.05. Broadly in line with IMGT annotations, most TCR beta V segments showed up in productive rearrangements about 87% or about 30% of the time in an earlier analysis of under 700 of the donors. A cluster of highly shared sequence variants was judged likely to be a technical artifact of the sequencing pipeline. Only TCR beta chains were sequenced in this cohort, and the absence of alpha or paired-chain data limited detectable features. A further reported finding was that TCR beta sequences accurately predicted the HLA-A and HLA-B alleles for most subjects in the first cohort. Because HLA typing was unavailable for some donors at each locus, only the typed subset was used in association tests.

Material: PBMCs. The rearranged segments are TRBV6-5 and TRBJ1-2, with the D gene too uncertain to name. The source of this sequence is a female donor in good health and CMV-seronegative. The nucleotide sequence is TGTGCCAGCAGGTTAGGAGAGAACTATGGCTACACCTTC. Its coded protein is CASRLGENYGYTF.